The next 19 T cell receptor beta chains were all read from a single sample in a study of Graves' ophthalmopathy and Graves' hyperthyroidism. TCR beta CDR3 regions were amplified from RNA transcripts. First-round RT-PCR employed HTBI primers, with a second-round multiplex PCR after it. MiXCR, applied by TCRdb to the multiplex PCR reads, yields one record per CDR3 protein. Among 580,000 or so distinct CDR3 sequences listed, under 45% were seen once. Sequencing was performed on peripheral blood or thyroid tissue (not recorded which). Receptors originate from an adult man with Graves' hyperthyroidism.

The gene calls are TRBV12-3 or TRBV12-4 and TRBJ2-5; TRBD2 matches 14 bases. V shed 10 bases, J shed 11 bases, and the junction held 12 bases outside the gene matches. This CDR3 is built from 14 residues. The DNA of the CDR3 is TGTGCCACGGGACTAGCGGGGGACACAGATACGCAGTACTTC. Translation: CATGLAGDTDTQYF.

This chain uses TRBV10-3 with TRBJ1-5; possible D gene TRBD1, 5 bases. The germline CDR1 and CDR2 sequences are ENHRY and SYGVKD. V dropped 6 bases and J dropped 1 base, with 10 bases sitting between them. The CDR3 is made up of 14 amino acids. The CDR3 is CAIRGRWSNQPQHF. The CDR3 coding sequence is TGTGCCATCAGGGGGCGCTGGAGCAATCAGCCCCAGCATTTT.

J is TRBJ2-5 and V is TRBV7-2; D might be TRBD1 (5 bases). Germline lookup yields CDR1 SGHTA and CDR2 FQGNSA. Between the trimmed V and J ends, which lost 0 bases and 1 base, there was a span of 6 bases. This CDR3 contains 14 residues. The CDR3 loop reads CASSLARAQETQYF. CDR3 nucleotide sequence: TGTGCCAGCAGCTTAGCCAGGGCCCAAGAGACCCAGTACTTC.

This chain joins TRBV12-3 or TRBV12-4 and TRBJ1-6; no definite D call. The V end lost 10 bases, the J end lost 0 bases, and 10 bases lay between the germline ends. This CDR3 is 14 amino acids long. The CDR3 is CATQDDSYNSPLHF. In nucleotides, the CDR3 is TGTGCCACCCAGGACGACTCCTATAATTCACCCCTCCACTTT.

J is TRBJ1-1 and V is TRBV7-9; TRBD1 matches 8 bases. CDR1 is SEHNR and CDR2 is FQNEAQ in the germline V gene (reference sequence). Unmatched junction bases numbered 7, after V lost 3 bases and J lost 4 bases. The CDR3 totals 15 residues. The CDR3 is CASSFRTGPGTEAFF. The CDR3 coding sequence is TGTGCCAGCAGCTTCCGGACAGGGCCAGGCACTGAAGCTTTCTTT.

The chain links TRBV7-2 to TRBJ2-7; 7 bases align to TRBD2. The DNA end favors TRBJ2-1, so the J call may be wrong. This CDR3 comprises 16 residues. Per germline, CDR1 SGHTA and CDR2 FQGNSA. Here the CDR3 reads CASSLSGGGAANEQFF. Here the CDR3 DNA reads TGTGCCAGCAGCCTATCTGGGGGGGGAGCCGCGAATGAGCAGTTCTTC.

At least ten counts were recorded for this clonotype. The genes are TRBV9 and TRBJ2-5; 8 nucleotides line up with TRBD2. The V gene end was trimmed by 2 bases and the J gene end by 5 bases; junction bases not matched to a gene: 5. Germline assignment: CDR1 SGDLS and CDR2 YYNGEE. The CDR3 totals 14 residues. Here the CDR3 reads CASSVGSGTETQYF. CDR3 coding DNA: TGTGCCAGCAGCGTCGGTAGCGGGACGGAGACCCAGTACTTC.

The chain links TRBV29-1 to TRBJ2-2; 7 bases fit TRBD1. The V segment lost 7 bases and the J segment 1 base; nucleotides outside the gene matches: 0. Per the germline V gene, CDR1 is SQVTM and CDR2 is ANQGSEA. The CDR3 length is 12 residues. The CDR3 sequence: CSGDRNTGELFF. The CDR3 DNA reads as TGCAGCGGGGACAGGAACACCGGGGAGCTGTTTTTT.

This clonotype showed up many times. The genes are TRBV28 and TRBJ2-5; perhaps D is TRBD1 or TRBD2 (5 bases each). Trimming shortened V by 10 bases and J by 0 bases, and 9 bases separated the two germline ends. Germline-derived CDR1 and CDR2 are MDHEN and SYDVKM. The CDR3 totals 12 residues. CDR3 sequence: CAIGANQETQYF. The CDR3 bases are TGTGCCATCGGGGCTAACCAAGAGACCCAGTACTTC.

The chain employs TRBV7-4 and TRBJ1-2; 7 nucleotides agree with TRBD1. V trimming: 3 bases; J trimming: 4 bases; junction bases outside the gene matches: 8. The CDR3 has 15 residues. Germline CDR1 reads SGHVT; CDR2 reads SQSDAQ. The CDR3 region is CASSFEGGGLYGYTF. The CDR3 DNA is TGTGCCAGCAGCTTTGAGGGAGGGGGCCTCTATGGCTACACCTTC.

Ten or more counts support this clonotype. The V gene is TRBV19, the J gene TRBJ2-2; 11 bases are a match to TRBD1. V gave up 5 bases and J gave up 4 bases; unmatched junction bases: 6. Looked up from germline, CDR1 is LNHDA and CDR2 is SQIVND (reference sequence). The CDR3 length is 16 residues. The CDR3 reads CASSPTGTGGTGELFF. CDR3 nucleotide sequence: TGTGCCAGTAGTCCAACCGGGACAGGGGGCACCGGGGAGCTGTTTTTT.

This clonotype was counted at least ten times. V gene TRBV2 combines with J gene TRBJ1-6; no firm D call. Trimming cost V 4 bases and J 10 bases, with 14 bases left between them. The CDR3 runs 14 residues. Germline V CDR1 and CDR2: SNHLY, FYNNEI. CDR3 in amino acids: CASSGERESSPLHF. The CDR3 nucleotides are TGTGCCAGCAGTGGTGAAAGGGAGTCATCACCCCTCCACTTT.

There are many counts of this clonotype. This chain joins TRBV5-1 and TRBJ1-1, with TRBD1 matching over 9 bases. The length of the CDR3 is 15 residues. Germline CDR1 reads SGHRS; CDR2 reads YFSETQ. V shed 1 base, J shed 5 bases, and the junction held 6 bases outside the gene matches. CDR3 protein: CASSLWDREGTEAFF. The DNA of the CDR3 is TGCGCCAGCAGCTTGTGGGACAGGGAGGGGACTGAAGCTTTCTTT.

This clonotype was observed at least ten times. The chain recombines TRBV6-5 with TRBJ1-6; TRBD1 agrees at 7 bases. The CDR3 spans 15 residues. Trimming cost V 2 bases and J 9 bases; bases outside gene matches: 7. The germline gives CDR1 MNHEY, CDR2 SVGAGI. CDR3 loop: CASSYVAGGISPLHF. The CDR3 DNA reads as TGTGCCAGCAGTTACGTGGCAGGGGGTATTTCACCCCTCCACTTT.

The chain uses TRBV11-2 and TRBJ2-2, with TRBD1 matching over 8 bases. Looked up from germline, CDR1 is SGHAT and CDR2 is FQNNGV. Trimming at V came to 1 base and at J to 6 bases, leaving 7 bases not matched to a gene. The CDR3 consists of 16 residues. The CDR3 reads CASSLVGTGGAGELFF. The CDR3, as DNA: TGTGCCAGCAGCTTAGTCGGGACAGGTGGTGCCGGGGAGCTGTTTTTT.

This rearrangement joins TRBV2 to TRBJ2-7, with 13 bases fitting TRBD2. In germline, CDR1 is SNHLY, CDR2 FYNNEI. V gave up 6 bases and J gave up 6 bases; unmatched junction bases: 5. This CDR3 comprises 14 residues. Here the CDR3 DNA reads TGTGCCAGCAGCGCGACTAGCGGGAGGAGCGAGCAGTACTTC. This sequence encodes CASSATSGRSEQYF.

In this sample, this clonotype turned up many times. V and J are TRBV5-1 and TRBJ1-5, with TRBD1 as a possible D gene (5 bases). Trimming removed 4 bases from V and 0 bases from J, with 14 bases in between. The CDR3 has 16 residues. Germline CDR1 SGHRS, CDR2 YFSETQ. The CDR3 DNA follows: TGCGCCAGCAGCGGGTGGGACCTCCATAGCAATCAGCCCCAGCATTTT. Translation gives CASSGWDLHSNQPQHF. Together with reference TRBV5-1 and TRBJ1-5, the CDR3 gives the full variable domain: KAGVTQTPRYLIKTRGQQVTLSCSPISGHRSVSWYQQTPGQGLQFLFEYFSETQRNKGNFPGRFSGRQFSNSRSEMNVSTLELGDSALYLCASSGWDLHSNQPQHFGDGTRLSIL.

The CDR3 DNA is TGCGCCACCATCGGACAGGAAAAACTGTTTTTT. Protein: CATIGQEKLFF. The chain recombines TRBV10-2 with TRBJ1-4; possible D gene TRBD1, 6 bases. Germline lookup yields CDR1 WSHSY and CDR2 SAAADI. Trimming took 10 bases from V and 8 from J, leaving 11 bases between them. This CDR3 spans 11 amino acids.

In regard to this clonotype: This may arise from a read error, as a much more abundant clone is one base away. V and J are TRBV7-2 and TRBJ1-1; D might be TRBD1 (5 bases). CDR3 length: 13 amino acids. Germline CDR1 reads SGHTA; CDR2 reads FQGNSA. The V end was cut by 5 bases, the J end by 7 bases, with 14 bases between. The CDR3 reads CASSRNRGIEAFF. CDR3 DNA: TGTGCCAGCAGCCGCAACCGGGGCATTGAAGCTTTCTTT.